One sample yielded the 25 T cell receptor beta chains listed below, sequenced in a study of cytomegalovirus exposure and HLA in healthy donors. Researchers ran the PCR with 60 Vbeta and 13 Jbeta primers. Here immunoSEQ multiplex PCR was the method, and the copy in TCRdb shows in-frame clones only, minus some. This repertoire shows around 200,000 clones, approximately 79% found once; its top ten account for around 2%. Sequencing was carried out using PBMCs. The receptors here all came from a man aged 18 to 30 in good health and CMV-seronegative.

The CDR3, as DNA: TGTGCCTGGAGTGTAGGGGTTGTAGGCGGGGGGGCAGATACGCAGTATTTT. It is translated as CAWSVGVVGGGADTQYF. The chain links TRBV30 to TRBJ2-3, with 9 bases lining up with TRBD2. This CDR3 has 17 amino acids. V shed 0 bases and J 4 bases; nucleotides not matched to a gene: 11. Germline V gene lookup returns CDR1 GTSNPN and CDR2 SVGIG (reference sequence). The whole variable domain, remainder taken from reference TRBV30 and TRBJ2-3, is SQTIHQWPATLVQPVGSPLSLECTVEGTSNPNLYWYRQAAGRGLQLLFYSVGIGQISSEVPQNLSASRPQDRQFILSSKKLLLSDSGFYLCAWSVGVVGGGADTQYFGPGTRLTVL.

The chain's CDR3 is CASSPRNLQTRKVLFF. As DNA, the CDR3 is TGTGCCAGCAGTCCTCGCAACCTGCAGACTAGGAAAGTACTGTTTTTT. V usage is TRBV28 and J usage is TRBJ1-4; no clear D. The V gene lost 5 bases and the J gene lost 13 bases, with 26 bases spanning the gap. The CDR3 has 16 residues. From germline, CDR1 is MDHEN and CDR2 SYDVKM.

V and J are TRBV18 and TRBJ1-1; 9 nucleotides line up with TRBD1. CDR3 size: 16 residues. After removal of 0 bases from V and 0 bases from J, the junction contained 2 bases not matched to a gene. CDR1 and CDR2 from the germline V gene are KGHSH and LQKENI. DNA of the CDR3: TGTGCCAGCTCACCACCGACAGGGGGAATGAACACTGAAGCTTTCTTT. Translating it yields CASSPPTGGMNTEAFF. The full variable domain, rest sourced from reference TRBV18 and TRBJ1-1, is NAGVMQNPRHLVRRRGQEARLRCSPMKGHSHVYWYRQLPEEGLKFMVYLQKENIIDESGMPKERFSAEFPKEGPSILRIQQVVRGDSAAYFCASSPPTGGMNTEAFFGQGTRLTVV.

Details on this clone: Within the sample, other DNA sequences also encode this same CDR3. The J gene is TRBJ2-3, the V gene TRBV29-1, with TRBD2 matching over 11 bases. V gave up 4 bases and J gave up 2 bases; unmatched junction bases: 11. The CDR3 loop spans 17 amino acids. Germline lookup yields CDR1 SQVTM and CDR2 ANQGSEA. The CDR3: CSVVTSGILPNTDTQYF. In DNA, the CDR3 is TGCAGCGTTGTGACTAGCGGGATCCTCCCAAACACAGATACGCAGTATTTT.

V and J are TRBV11-3 and TRBJ2-7, with D perhaps matching TRBD1 (7 bases). The CDR3 loop spans 15 amino acids. Germline V gives CDR1 SGHNT, CDR2 YENEEA. V was cut by 0 bases and J by 4 bases, with 13 bases left in between. CDR3 sequence: CASSLDSQGGYEQYF. CDR3 DNA sequence: TGTGCCAGCAGCTTAGATTCCCAGGGGGGATACGAGCAGTACTTC.

CDR3: CASSLAGGSGELFF. The CDR3 DNA reads as TGTGCCAGCAGCTTAGCGGGAGGTTCGGGGGAGCTGTTTTTT. The chain recombines TRBV7-6 with TRBJ2-2; maybe TRBD2 (6 bases). Germline lookup yields CDR1 SGHVS and CDR2 FNYEAQ. This CDR3 spans 14 amino acids. V was cut by 0 bases and J by 8 bases, with 10 bases left in between. The complete variable domain, with remaining parts taken from reference TRBV7-6 and TRBJ2-2, reads GAGVSQSPRYKVTKRGQDVALRCDPISGHVSLYWYRQALGQGPEFLTYFNYEAQQDKSGLPNDRFSAERPEGSISTLTIQRTEQRDSAMYRCASSLAGGSGELFFGEGSRLTVL.

This chain links TRBV11-2 with TRBJ1-1; 7 bases are shared with TRBD1. Per germline, CDR1 SGHAT and CDR2 FQNNGV. V lost 6 bases to trimming and J lost 10 bases; unmatched junction nucleotides: 14. The CDR3 is 14 amino acids. CDR3 sequence (DNA): TGTGCCAGCAGTCTCGACAGGGAGAGTTTGGTAGCTTTCTTT. Translation: CASSLDRESLVAFF.

The chain couples TRBV27 to TRBJ1-4; TRBD1 aligns across 8 bases. The CDR3 extends over 15 amino acids. Losses at the gene ends were 4 bases for V and 2 bases for J; bases not matched to a gene: 3. Germline CDR1 MNHEY, CDR2 SMNVEV (reference sequence). This chain's CDR3 is CASSSQGATNEKLFF. The CDR3 coding sequence is TGTGCCAGCAGTTCCCAGGGGGCCACTAATGAAAAACTGTTTTTT.

This chain links TRBV6-1 with TRBJ2-5; D gene uncertain. This CDR3 contains 16 residues. Between the trimmed V and J ends, which lost 2 bases and 2 bases, there was a span of 15 bases. Germline lookup yields CDR1 MNHNS and CDR2 SASEGT. Here the CDR3 reads CASSEIVTLLQETQYF. For the CDR3, the DNA is TGTGCCAGCAGTGAAATCGTGACATTACTTCAAGAGACCCAGTACTTC.

The CDR3 spells CAWTRDSYEQYF. As DNA, the CDR3 is TGTGCCTGGACCAGGGACTCCTACGAGCAGTACTTC. The J gene is TRBJ2-5, the V gene TRBV30; perhaps TRBD1 as D (5 bases). The end of the DNA is better explained by TRBJ2-7, so the J call may be wrong. The V gene's germline CDR1 is GTSNPN and CDR2 SVGIG (reference sequence). This CDR3 has 12 residues.

The rearrangement joins TRBV7-9 to TRBJ1-4; 8 bases agree with TRBD1. The germline V gene encodes CDR1 SEHNR and CDR2 FQNEAQ (reference sequence). The CDR3 length is 15 residues. After removal of 1 base from V and 7 bases from J, the junction contained 5 bases not matched to a gene. CDR3 amino acids: CASSLDTGGGEKLFF. CDR3 coding DNA: TGTGCCAGCAGCTTAGACACAGGGGGAGGTGAAAAACTGTTTTTT.

In this sample, this clone turned up once. This rearrangement joins TRBV25-1 to TRBJ2-5, with 9 bases that match TRBD1. V gave up 5 bases and J gave up 1 base; unmatched junction bases: 5. Germline lookup yields CDR1 MGHDK and CDR2 SYGVNS. The CDR3 is 15 amino acids. CDR3 loop: CASSSGQGLQETQYF. Written as DNA, the CDR3 is TGTGCCAGCAGTTCCGGACAGGGGCTCCAAGAGACCCAGTACTTC.

The DNA for the CDR3 is TGTGCCAGCTCACCTAACCCGGGAATGGGCTCCTACGAGCAGTACTTC. Translating gives CASSPNPGMGSYEQYF. J is TRBJ2-7 and V is TRBV18, with D perhaps matching TRBD2 (5 bases). This CDR3 is built from 16 residues. The germline CDR1 and CDR2 sequences are KGHSH and LQKENI. V lost 3 bases to trimming and J lost 0 bases, with 15 bases between them.

This clone was recorded once. The chain joins TRBV27 to TRBJ2-1; D possibly corresponds to TRBD1 (5 bases). CDR3 length equals 18 residues. Trimming took 3 bases from V and 7 from J, leaving 25 bases between them. The germline gives CDR1 MNHEY, CDR2 SMNVEV (reference sequence). CDR3: CASSFVTQRWAGQNEQFF. The CDR3 nucleotides read TGTGCCAGCAGTTTTGTAACCCAACGGTGGGCAGGGCAAAATGAGCAGTTCTTC.

This clone was picked up one time. The V call is TRBV2, the J call TRBJ2-3; D is possibly TRBD2 (6 bases). The germline V gene encodes CDR1 SNHLY and CDR2 FYNNEI. The CDR3 has 15 residues. V was shortened by 6 bases and J by 0 bases, with 13 bases between the two germline ends. As DNA, the CDR3 is TGTGCCAGCAGCCCCGGAGGGCTGAGCACAGATACGCAGTATTTT. This sequence encodes CASSPGGLSTDTQYF.

This rearrangement joins TRBV7-9 to TRBJ1-1; D is perhaps TRBD1 (6 bases). The germline V and J ends were trimmed by 3 bases and 1 base, with 9 bases remaining between them. Germline loops: CDR1 SEHNR, CDR2 FQNEAQ (reference sequence). The length of the CDR3 is 14 residues. The chain's CDR3 is CASSFLGANTEAFF. CDR3 DNA: TGTGCCAGCAGCTTCCTGGGGGCGAACACTGAAGCTTTCTTT.

V gene TRBV28 combines with J gene TRBJ2-2; D is ambiguous. V shed 3 bases and J shed 0 bases, with 14 bases lying between them. The CDR3 runs to 17 residues. The germline gives CDR1 MDHEN, CDR2 SYDVKM. CDR3 coding DNA: TGTGCCAGCAGTTTGTCTAGGCAGACCTCGAACACCGGGGAGCTGTTTTTT. Protein product: CASSLSRQTSNTGELFF.

The V call is TRBV6-5, the J call TRBJ2-5, with 7 bases lining up with TRBD1. The CDR3 has 14 residues. Germline V lookup: CDR1 MNHEY, CDR2 SVGAGI. Germline trimming cut 5 bases from V and 5 bases from J; bases unmatched to any gene: 8. CDR3 DNA: TGTGCCAGCAGTAGGGGACAGATGGGGGAGACCCAGTACTTC. As protein: CASSRGQMGETQYF.

V and J are TRBV28 and TRBJ2-5, with a tentative D call TRBD1 (5 bases). This CDR3 is built from 15 residues. Germline V CDR1 and CDR2: MDHEN, SYDVKM. V lost 5 bases and J lost 2, with 15 bases in between. The CDR3 DNA sequence: TGTGCCAGCAGTCACCCCGGGTCAGGGCAAGAGACCCAGTACTTC. Its translation: CASSHPGSGQETQYF.

The chain uses TRBV7-6 and TRBJ2-3, with D perhaps matching TRBD2 (6 bases). There are 14 residues in the CDR3. The V gene's germline CDR1 is SGHVS and CDR2 FNYEAQ. Trimming left V 5 bases short and J 4 bases short, with 13 bases between. This chain's CDR3 is CASSPGTAPDTQYF. CDR3 DNA: TGTGCCAGCAGCCCGGGGACTGCTCCAGATACGCAGTATTTT. Using reference TRBV7-6 and TRBJ2-3 for the parts outside the CDR3, the full variable domain is GAGVSQSPRYKVTKRGQDVALRCDPISGHVSLYWYRQALGQGPEFLTYFNYEAQQDKSGLPNDRFSAERPEGSISTLTIQRTEQRDSAMYRCASSPGTAPDTQYFGPGTRLTVL.

In this sample, this clone turned up once. The DNA is omitted, as the CDR3 cannot be located on it reliably, and the CDR3 follows TCRdb's listing. The rearrangement joins TRBV6-5 to TRBJ1-1. Germline assignment: CDR1 MNHEY and CDR2 SVGAGI. The CDR3 length is 13 residues, termini included. CDR3 loop: CASSSSVRDEAFF.

Details on this clone: Different DNA sequences within this sample yield the same CDR3. The chain has TRBV4-3 and TRBJ1-2; weak D call: TRBD1 (6 bases). Germline CDR1 is LGHNA and CDR2 is YSLEER. The V end was cut by 3 bases, the J end by 3 bases, with 20 bases between. The CDR3 runs to 17 residues. Written as DNA, the CDR3 is TGCGCCAGCAGCCAGGTTGGGGGAGCCAGGGGTGACTATGGCTACACCTTC. It specifies CASSQVGGARGDYGYTF.

This clone is a singleton in its sample. The chain combines TRBV7-2 with TRBJ2-3; the D is unclear. Germline CDR1 is SGHTA and CDR2 is FQGNSA. V gave up 6 bases and J gave up 1 base, with 8 bases separating them. This CDR3 region has 13 residues. The CDR3 DNA reads TGTGCCAGCAGAGTAACAGGCACAGATACGCAGTATTTT. Translating gives CASRVTGTDTQYF.

The V gene is TRBV29-1, the J gene TRBJ2-6, with D possibly being TRBD1 (5 bases). Trimming left V 6 bases short and J 0 bases short, with 18 bases between. Germline values: CDR1 SQVTM, CDR2 ANQGSEA. This CDR3 region has 17 residues. CDR3 DNA sequence: TGCAGCGTCCTCTCTGGCGACAGACCCTCTGGGGCCAACGTCCTGACTTTC. Translated: CSVLSGDRPSGANVLTF.

This sequence joins TRBV7-3 and TRBJ2-7; 9 positions match TRBD2. Trimming cost V 2 bases and J 0 bases; bases outside gene matches: 2. CDR1 and CDR2 (germline): SGHTA, FQGTGA. This CDR3 contains 15 residues. The CDR3 region has the DNA TGTGCCAGCAGCTTAGGAGCGGGGGGCTCCTACGAGCAGTACTTC. It specifies CASSLGAGGSYEQYF.